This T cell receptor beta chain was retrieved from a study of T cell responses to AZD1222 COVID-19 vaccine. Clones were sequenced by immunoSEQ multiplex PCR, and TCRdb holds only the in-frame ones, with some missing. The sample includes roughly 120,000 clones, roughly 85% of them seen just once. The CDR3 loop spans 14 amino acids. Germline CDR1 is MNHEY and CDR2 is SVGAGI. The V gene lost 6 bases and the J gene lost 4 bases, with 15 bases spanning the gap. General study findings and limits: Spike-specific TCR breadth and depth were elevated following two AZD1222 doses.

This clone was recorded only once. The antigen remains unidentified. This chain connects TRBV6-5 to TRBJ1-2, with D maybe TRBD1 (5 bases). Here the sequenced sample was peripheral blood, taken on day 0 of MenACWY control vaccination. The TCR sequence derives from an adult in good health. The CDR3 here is CASSRDSATYGYTF. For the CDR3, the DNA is TGTGCCAGCAGCCGGGACTCGGCCACCTATGGCTACACCTTC.